A selection of T cell receptor beta chains follows, all from one sample in a study of blood T cell repertoires in COVID-19. The table came from immunoSEQ multiplex PCR; TCRdb's copy has only in-frame clones and leaves some out. This table holds roughly 230,000 clones, around 85% found once. Sequencing input: peripheral blood. These receptors were taken from a man over 45 with COVID-19, enrolled during active disease. Both conserved end residues are part of each CDR3. A D gene is named only where the DNA matches it firmly. Expanded clones are given a class, and other clones once, few, many or no size at all.

>-|TRBV30|-|TRBJ1-5
CAWSNEGGNQPQHF
TGTGCCTGGAGTAACGAAGGGGGCAATCAGCCCCAGCATTTT
>-|TRBV28|-|TRBJ1-5
CASRLPGGSNQPQHF
TGTGCCAGCAGGCTCCCGGGGGGTAGCAATCAGCCCCAGCATTTT
>-|TRBV12-3/TRBV12-4|TRBD2|TRBJ2-5
CASSRRGAETQYF
TGTGCCAGCAGTAGGCGGGGGGCAGAGACCCAGTACTTC
>once|TRBV6-5|-|TRBJ1-4
CASSYSSAPTNEKLFF
TGTGCCAGCAGTTACTCTTCAGCGCCAACTAATGAAAAACTGTTTTTT
>-|TRBV7-2|-|TRBJ1-2
CASSEQYGYTF
TGTGCCAGCAGCGAACAGTATGGCTACACCTTC
>once|TRBV30|-|TRBJ1-1
CAWSVPGGLEAFF
TGTGCCTGGAGTGTACCTGGGGGCCTTGAAGCTTTCTTT
>-|TRBV19|TRBD1|TRBJ2-2
CASSIYRGNTGELFF
TGTGCCAGTAGTATATACAGGGGAAACACCGGGGAGCTGTTTTTT
>once|TRBV4-1|TRBD2|TRBJ2-5
CASSQALSGGLETQYF
TGCGCCAGCAGCCAAGCTTTGAGCGGGGGATTGGAGACCCAGTACTTC
>-|TRBV28|-|TRBJ1-5
CASSSSGGRSIQPQHF
TGTGCCAGCAGTTCGTCGGGGGGAAGGTCAATCCAGCCCCAGCATTTT
>-|TRBV7-2|TRBD1|TRBJ1-2
CASSLMRGQGYGYTF
TGTGCCAGCAGCTTAATGAGGGGGCAAGGCTATGGCTACACCTTC
>-|TRBV18|TRBD1|TRBJ1-5
CASSLGTGIRQPQHF
TGTGCCAGCTCACTGGGGACAGGGATACGTCAGCCCCAGCATTTT